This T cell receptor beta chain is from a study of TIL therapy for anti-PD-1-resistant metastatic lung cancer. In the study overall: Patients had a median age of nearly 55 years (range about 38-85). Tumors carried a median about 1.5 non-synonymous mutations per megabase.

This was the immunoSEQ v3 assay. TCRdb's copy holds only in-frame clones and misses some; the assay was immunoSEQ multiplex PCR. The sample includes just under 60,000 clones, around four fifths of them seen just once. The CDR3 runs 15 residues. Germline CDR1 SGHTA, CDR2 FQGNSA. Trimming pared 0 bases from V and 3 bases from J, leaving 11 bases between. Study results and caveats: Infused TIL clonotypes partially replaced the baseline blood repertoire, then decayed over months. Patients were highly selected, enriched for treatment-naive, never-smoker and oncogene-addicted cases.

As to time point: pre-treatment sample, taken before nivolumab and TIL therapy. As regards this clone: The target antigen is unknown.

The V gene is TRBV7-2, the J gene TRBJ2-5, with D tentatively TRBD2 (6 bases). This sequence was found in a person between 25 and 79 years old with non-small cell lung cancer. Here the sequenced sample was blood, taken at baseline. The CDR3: CASSLAGGNKETQYF. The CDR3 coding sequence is TGTGCCAGCAGCTTAGCGGGCGGGAATAAAGAGACCCAGTACTTC.